The T cell receptor (beta chain) described here comes from a study of CD8 T cells in ankylosing spondylitis. Whole-study results and caveats: Disease-linked clones proved CD8+ and comparatively uncommon in peripheral blood.

This clonotype was recorded at least ten times. Its antigen is not known. Its ends do not fully match the called genes, so a read error is possible. CDR1 and CDR2 from the germline V gene are SGHRS and YFSETQ. The CDR3 is 13 residues long. MiXCR was run by TCRdb on the 5' RACE reads, yielding one entry per CDR3 protein. The sample contains some 140,000 distinct CDR3 sequences, approximately 10% of which appear only once. The J gene is TRBJ1-1, the V gene TRBV5-1; 9 nucleotides align to TRBD1. Input material: blood, either unsorted or a sorted T cell fraction (not recorded which). This receptor was identified in a female donor with ankylosing spondylitis or in good health (not recorded which). CDR3 DNA sequence: TGTGCCAGCAGTTCCGACAGGGGGACTGAAGCTTTCTTT. Translating gives CASSSDRGTEAFF.